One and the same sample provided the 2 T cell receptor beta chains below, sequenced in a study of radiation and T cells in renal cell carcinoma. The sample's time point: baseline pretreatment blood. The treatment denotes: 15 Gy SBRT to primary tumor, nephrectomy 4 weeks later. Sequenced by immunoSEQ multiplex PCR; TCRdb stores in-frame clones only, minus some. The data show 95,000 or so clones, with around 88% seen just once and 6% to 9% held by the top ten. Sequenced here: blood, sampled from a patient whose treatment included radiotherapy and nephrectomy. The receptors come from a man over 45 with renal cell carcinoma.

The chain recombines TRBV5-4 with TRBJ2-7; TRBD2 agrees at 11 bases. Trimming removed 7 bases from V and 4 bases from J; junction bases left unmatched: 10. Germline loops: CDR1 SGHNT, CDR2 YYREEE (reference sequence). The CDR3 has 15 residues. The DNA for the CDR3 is TGTGCCAGCGCAAAGGGGGGGACTAGCGGATACGAGCAGTACTTC. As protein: CASAKGGTSGYEQYF.

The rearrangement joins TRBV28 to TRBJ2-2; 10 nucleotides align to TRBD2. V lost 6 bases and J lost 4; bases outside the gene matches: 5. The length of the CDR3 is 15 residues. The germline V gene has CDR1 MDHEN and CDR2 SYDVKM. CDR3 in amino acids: CASRSSGSATGELFF. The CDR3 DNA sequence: TGTGCCAGCAGGTCTAGCGGGAGTGCCACCGGGGAGCTGTTTTTT.